Included here is one T cell receptor (beta chain) sequence, with context. Measured with immunoSEQ multiplex PCR; TCRdb has only the in-frame clones, and not every one. The table shows approximately 70,000 clones, with around 90% occurring only once. Per germline, CDR1 SGDLS and CDR2 YYNGEE. V gave up 5 bases and J gave up 0 bases, with 11 bases separating them. There are 14 residues in the CDR3. The sample is drawn from a study of graft-versus-host responses after intestinal transplantation. The origin of this receptor is a human patient who received an intestinal transplant, so some T cells may come from the graft donor. The rearrangement joins TRBV9 to TRBJ1-1; D is perhaps TRBD1 (5 bases). The sample here was bone marrow, taken approximately 100 weeks after intestinal transplantation. The chain's CDR3 is CASSQGSLNTEAFF. The CDR3 DNA follows: TGTGCCAGCAGTCAGGGATCCCTGAACACTGAAGCTTTCTTT. Full variable domain (rest looked up from reference TRBV9 and TRBJ1-1): DSGVTQTPKHLITATGQRVTLRCSPRSGDLSVYWYQQSLDQGLQFLIQYYNGEERAKGNILERFSAQQFPDLHSELNLSSLELGDSALYFCASSQGSLNTEAFFGQGTRLTVV.